This TCR beta chain was observed in a study of T-cell memory formation after mild COVID-19 (dated by TCRdb to 2020 to 2022). At the level of the whole study: Most TCR sequence clusters were specific to one of the two donors. In a couple of donors, T-cell clones that expanded and contracted after mild COVID-19 were tracked by sequencing TCRalpha and TCRbeta repertoires over time. The cohort comprised two young, previously healthy adult volunteers, one female and one male. Points the paper makes about the study in general: Some responding clones were detected in pre-infection memory, suggesting pre-existing cross-reactive memory T cells joined the SARS-CoV-2 response. SARS-CoV-2 specificity was not confirmed for the second-wave clones peaking on day 37. Only two mild cases were covered in the study, and larger cohorts including severe cases with pre-infection samples were considered necessary. Clones that contracted from day 15 to 85 showed balanced CD4/CD8 phenotypes, whereas a second wave of clones that expanded from day 15 to 37 leaned towards CD4+. Contracting CD4+ clones turned up mainly in the CM and EM memory subsets, whereas EMRA was where CD8+ clones were enriched.

V has 4 bases trimmed and J has 5 bases trimmed; junction bases matching no gene number 4. Including cysteine and phenylalanine, the CDR3 has 14 amino acids. Just the 42-base CDR3 DNA is kept, in frame starting at base 1. For CDR1 and CDR2, the germline V gene lists SGHRS and YFSETQ. For sequencing, an Illumina NovaSeq 6000 was employed. TCRalpha and TCRbeta cDNA libraries were built by 5'RACE with constant-segment primers, adding sample barcodes and unique molecular identifiers. Trizol reagent was used to extract RNA from every sample. Amplification of the libraries took two PCR steps, and the second step added a second sample barcode plus Illumina TruSeq adapters. Sequencing of libraries was performed on an Illumina NovaSeq with 2 x 150 bp paired-end reads. Concerning the study's data processing: Reads were demultiplexed and collapsed into UMI-guided consensus sequences with migec v1.2.7. With mixcr v2.1.11, UMI consensuses were aligned to TRA and TRB V and J templates and assembled into clonotypes. A clonotype was counted as expanded or contracted only if both edgeR and NoisET called the change significant, with noise models trained on biological replicates. edgeR calls used a false discovery rate-adjusted p below 0.01 and a log2 fold-change threshold of 1. As an exploratory analysis of dynamics, max-normalized trajectories of the 1000 most abundant clonotypes were examined with PCA combined with hierarchical clustering. Separately sequenced CD4+ and CD8+ repertoires were used to assign a CD4 or CD8 phenotype to each responding clone. TCRdb redid the processing of the public reads, applying fastp at Q25 and MiXCR, and retained in-frame beta chains. Each CDR3 protein gets just one entry, which takes the most common genes and DNA from the rows behind it. TCRdb's processing, not the authors' own work, is the source of the V and J calls. A total of more than 250,000 distinct CDR3 sequences appear in this sample, 15% to 20% of them only once. In total, the top ten clones hold 20% to 25% of the sample.

This clonotype was recorded many times. The antigen it binds to is not known. Base quality data are lacking; no much larger clone is found one base away. PBMCs were isolated by Ficoll-Paque density gradient centrifugation. The TCR was taken from a young man who had mild COVID-19 (a few samples of this study predate the infection). The sample titles of this study are shuffled in the database, so cell type and time point are left out; the donor was told from shared clones. The V gene is TRBV5-1 and the J gene is TRBJ1-1; 11 bases in the junction line up with TRBD1. The source material was PBMCs or a T cell subset sorted from them (not recorded which). The DNA reads as follows: TGCGCCAGCAGCAAGGACAGGGGGCCTACTGAAGCTTTCTTT. Translation gives CASSKDRGPTEAFF.